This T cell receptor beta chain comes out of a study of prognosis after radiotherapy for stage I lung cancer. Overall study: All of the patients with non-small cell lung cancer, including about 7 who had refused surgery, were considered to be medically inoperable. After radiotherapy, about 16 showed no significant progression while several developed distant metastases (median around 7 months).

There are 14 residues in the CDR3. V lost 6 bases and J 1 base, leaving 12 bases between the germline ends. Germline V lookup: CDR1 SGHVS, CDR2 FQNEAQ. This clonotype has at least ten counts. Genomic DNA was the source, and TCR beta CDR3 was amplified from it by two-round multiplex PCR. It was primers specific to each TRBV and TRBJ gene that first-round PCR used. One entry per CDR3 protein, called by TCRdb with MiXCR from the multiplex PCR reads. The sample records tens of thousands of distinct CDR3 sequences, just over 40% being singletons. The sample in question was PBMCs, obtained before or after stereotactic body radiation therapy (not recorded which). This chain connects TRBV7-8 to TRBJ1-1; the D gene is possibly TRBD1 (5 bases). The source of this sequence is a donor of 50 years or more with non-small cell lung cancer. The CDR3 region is CASRPERGNTEAFF. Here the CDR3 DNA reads TGTGCCAGCAGACCCGAAAGGGGGAACACTGAAGCTTTCTTT.